These 29 T cell receptor beta chains originate from one sample sequenced in a study of HIV-infected patients and healthy controls. All unsorted peripheral T cells were captured because whole blood was used without fractionation. Alpha and beta constant-region primers primed reverse transcription of 400 to 500 ng RNA. Alpha and beta chain libraries were made separately by chain-specific third strand synthesis with multiplexing indices. MiXCR, applied by TCRdb to the 5' RACE reads, yields one record per CDR3 protein. The sample comprises approximately 17,000 distinct CDR3 sequences, 9.4% of which are singletons, and roughly 5% rests with the top ten. The sequencing sample was made of blood. All receptors derive from an adult in good health.

By sample share, this clonotype is medium-sized. The chain uses TRBV6-1 and TRBJ1-6; tentative D call: TRBD1 (6 bases). The germline V gene encodes CDR1 MNHNS and CDR2 SASEGT. Trimming took off 2 bases at V and 7 bases at J, with 9 bases between the two ends. This CDR3 region has 14 residues. The CDR3 sequence is CASSERGENSPLHF. Written as DNA, the CDR3 is TGTGCCAGCAGTGAAAGGGGGGAAAATTCACCCCTCCACTTT.

This clonotype was recorded many times. The chain carries TRBV6-5 and TRBJ2-5; a weak D match, TRBD2 (6 bases). The CDR3 spans 15 residues. Germline CDR1 MNHEY, CDR2 SVGAGI. The V gene lost 2 bases and the J gene lost 2 bases, with 12 bases spanning the gap. Here the CDR3 reads CASSYLWEEQETQYF. The CDR3 bases are TGTGCCAGCAGTTACCTATGGGAGGAGCAAGAGACCCAGTACTTC.

V usage is TRBV7-2 and J usage is TRBJ2-3; TRBD2 matches at 8 bases. With 5 bases clipped from V and 6 bases from J, the junction kept 13 bases outside the gene matches. CDR1 is SGHTA and CDR2 is FQGNSA in the germline V gene. The CDR3 totals 16 residues. The CDR3 DNA reads TGTGCCAGCAGCCAACTCCCGGGACTAGGAAGGGATACGCAGTATTTT. Translation gives CASSQLPGLGRDTQYF.

This clonotype occurred many times. The chain recombines TRBV7-8 with TRBJ2-3; TRBD2 aligns across 11 bases. The CDR3 extends over 20 amino acids. Germline V gene data show CDR1 as SGHVS and CDR2 as FQNEAQ. V was clipped by 5 bases and J by 1 base; unmatched bases: 17. This CDR3 reads CASSPKTYSGRALGTDTQYF. The DNA of the CDR3 is TGTGCCAGCAGCCCCAAGACCTATAGCGGGAGGGCCCTCGGCACAGATACGCAGTATTTT.

This clonotype was seen more than once but under ten times. This chain links TRBV5-5 with TRBJ2-7; a weak D match, TRBD2 (5 bases). The V end lost 5 bases, the J end lost 0 bases, and 9 bases lay between the germline ends. This CDR3 is built from 13 residues. Germline CDR1 SGHKS, CDR2 YYEKEE (reference sequence). CDR3 sequence: CASSLANSYEQYV. CDR3 in DNA: TGTGCCAGCAGTCTAGCTAACTCCTACGAGCAGTACGTC.

Judged by abundance, this clonotype is medium-sized. The chain carries TRBV7-9 and TRBJ2-4; D may correspond to TRBD1 or TRBD2 (6 bases each). Trimming cost V 4 bases and J 7 bases, with 20 bases left between them. From germline, CDR1 is SEHNR and CDR2 FQNEAQ (reference sequence). The CDR3 runs to 16 residues. The CDR3 DNA is TGTGCCAGCAGCTCCCTCCCGACAGGTCGGGAGAACATTCAGTACTTC. Translating it yields CASSSLPTGRENIQYF. Drawing the rest from reference TRBV7-9 and TRBJ2-4, the complete variable domain is DTGVSQNPRHKITKRGQNVTFRCDPISEHNRLYWYRQTLGQGPEFLTYFQNEAQLEKSRLLSDRFSAERPKGSFSTLEIQRTEQGDSAMYLCASSSLPTGRENIQYFGAGTRLSVL.

This clonotype has at least ten counts. The V gene is TRBV29-1, the J gene TRBJ1-1, with D perhaps matching TRBD1 (5 bases). V was shortened by 4 bases and J by 3 bases, with 6 bases between the two germline ends. Germline CDR1 is SQVTM and CDR2 is ANQGSEA. The CDR3 totals 11 residues. The CDR3 DNA reads as TGCAGCGTTGTAGGGGACACTGAAGCTTTCTTT. Protein: CSVVGDTEAFF.

In its sample, this clonotype is medium-sized (0.01 to 0.1%). This chain joins TRBV7-9 and TRBJ2-3, with D hard to call. Germline V CDR1 and CDR2: SEHNR, FQNEAQ (reference sequence). V was clipped by 5 bases and J by 3 bases, with 0 bases between them. The CDR3 runs to 10 residues. CDR3 region: CASSTDTQYF. The DNA of the CDR3 is TGTGCCAGCAGCACAGATACGCAGTATTTT. The variable domain in full, with the rest retrieved from reference TRBV7-9 and TRBJ2-3, is DTGVSQNPRHKITKRGQNVTFRCDPISEHNRLYWYRQTLGQGPEFLTYFQNEAQLEKSRLLSDRFSAERPKGSFSTLEIQRTEQGDSAMYLCASSTDTQYFGPGTRLTVL.

This clonotype has at least ten counts. The genes are TRBV28 and TRBJ1-1; D is perhaps TRBD1 (6 bases). The V gene lost 5 bases and the J gene lost 8 bases, with 21 bases spanning the gap. This CDR3 is 15 amino acids long. Germline V gene data show CDR1 as MDHEN and CDR2 as SYDVKM. The CDR3 sequence is CASSRGGQGTHEAFF. In nucleotides, the CDR3 is TGTGCCAGCAGTCGGGGGGGACAAGGGACGCACGAAGCTTTCTTT.

This clonotype was seen more than once but under ten times. The chain carries TRBV6-2 or TRBV6-3 and TRBJ2-2; 16 bases map to TRBD2. CDR3 size: 18 residues. Germline V gives CDR1 MNHEY, CDR2 SVGEGT. V lost 0 bases to trimming and J lost 4 bases; unmatched junction nucleotides: 2. CDR3 bases: TGTGCCAGCAGTTACTCCGGGACTAGCGGGAGGGCCACCGGGGAGCTGTTTTTT. Amino acid sequence: CASSYSGTSGRATGELFF.

This clonotype came up many times. This sequence joins TRBV7-3 and TRBJ2-1; D remains unclear. Per the germline V gene, CDR1 is SGHTA and CDR2 is FQGTGA. CDR3 length: 16 amino acids. V dropped 5 bases and J dropped 8 bases, with 22 bases sitting between them. The CDR3 is CASSIGSGSDRHEQFF. The CDR3 DNA is TGTGCCAGCAGCATAGGGTCTGGCAGCGATCGCCATGAGCAGTTCTTC.

Sample share makes this clonotype medium-sized. This sequence joins TRBV6-2 or TRBV6-3 and TRBJ2-7, with D possibly matching TRBD2 (6 bases). This CDR3 has 14 residues. Germline CDR1 reads MNHEY; CDR2 reads SVGEGT. V lost 0 bases to trimming and J lost 4 bases, with 10 bases between them. This CDR3 reads CASSYSAAGYEQYF. For the CDR3, the DNA is TGTGCCAGCAGTTACTCGGCGGCGGGATACGAGCAGTACTTC.

This clonotype turned up a few times. The chain carries TRBV20-1 and TRBJ2-3; 10 nucleotides line up with TRBD2. CDR1 is DFQATT and CDR2 is SNEGSKA in the germline V gene (reference sequence). J was trimmed by 9 bases and V by 3 bases; bases with no gene match: 21. The CDR3 sequence is 18 residues long. The CDR3 here is CSASGSSSGRGVFGTQYF. In DNA, the CDR3 is TGCAGTGCTAGCGGCTCTTCCAGCGGGAGGGGGGTTTTTGGCACGCAGTATTTT.

This clonotype was recorded at least ten times. This chain uses TRBV24-1 with TRBJ2-2; 7 nucleotides line up with TRBD1. J lost 3 bases, V lost 4 bases, and 1 base had no gene match. Germline CDR1 is KGHDR and CDR2 is SFDVKD. The CDR3 extends over 14 amino acids. CDR3 DNA: TGTGCCACCAGTGAAGACAGGGACACCGGGGAGCTGTTTTTT. This encodes CATSEDRDTGELFF.

This clonotype is termed medium-sized (0.01 to 0.1%). The rearrangement uses TRBV20-1 and TRBJ1-1; unclear D gene. V was clipped by 0 bases and J by 2 bases, with 10 bases between them. The CDR3 covers 14 residues. Germline V CDR1 and CDR2: DFQATT, SNEGSKA (reference sequence). The CDR3 nucleotides are TGCAGTGCTAGAGATCTGCCAGGCAACACTGAAGCTTTCTTT. Its translation is CSARDLPGNTEAFF.

This clonotype showed up many times. The chain uses TRBV5-1 and TRBJ2-5, with D hard to call. The CDR3 covers 11 residues. Germline assignment: CDR1 SGHRS and CDR2 YFSETQ. Trimming took off 0 bases at V and 5 bases at J, with 2 bases between the two ends. CDR3 amino acids: CASSLEETQYF. CDR3 DNA sequence: TGCGCCAGCAGCTTGGAGGAGACCCAGTACTTC.

This chain links TRBV9 with TRBJ2-2; D is perhaps TRBD2 (6 bases). The CDR3 sequence is 14 residues long. Trimming shortened V by 2 bases and J by 3 bases, and 8 bases separated the two germline ends. Germline-derived CDR1 and CDR2 are SGDLS and YYNGEE. As DNA, the CDR3 is TGTGCCAGCAGCGTCGGGGAGGACACCGGGGAGCTGTTTTTT. It is translated as CASSVGEDTGELFF.

This clonotype is termed medium-sized (0.01 to 0.1%). This sequence joins TRBV4-3 and TRBJ2-6, with D possibly TRBD2 on 6 matching bases. CDR3 length: 16 residues. CDR1 is LGHNA, CDR2 YSLEER, per germline. V lost 0 bases and J 0 bases, leaving 6 bases between the germline ends. CDR3 coding DNA: TGCGCCAGCAGCCAAGAGGGGGGCTCTGGGGCCAACGTCCTGACTTTC. Its protein product is CASSQEGGSGANVLTF.

Ten or more counts support this clonotype. V gene TRBV2 combines with J gene TRBJ1-2, with 7 positions matching TRBD1. This CDR3 comprises 15 residues. Germline trimming cut 8 bases from V and 2 bases from J; bases unmatched to any gene: 11. Germline V lookup: CDR1 SNHLY, CDR2 FYNNEI. Here the CDR3 reads CASQPGGRRNYGYTF. Here the CDR3 DNA reads TGTGCCAGCCAGCCAGGGGGGCGGAGAAACTATGGCTACACCTTC. Full variable domain (outside the CDR3, taken from reference TRBV2 and TRBJ1-2): EPEVTQTPSHQVTQMGQEVILRCVPISNHLYFYWYRQILGQKVEFLVSFYNNEISEKSEIFDDQFSVERPDGSNFTLKIRSTKLEDSAMYFCASQPGGRRNYGYTFGSGTRLTVV.

V usage is TRBV6-2 or TRBV6-3 and J usage is TRBJ2-7; D perhaps matches TRBD1 (6 bases). CDR1 is MNHEY and CDR2 is SVGEGT in the germline V gene. The V end was cut by 6 bases, the J end by 9 bases, with 15 bases between. This CDR3 spans 12 amino acids. CDR3 region: CASSHGQTGQYV. CDR3 DNA: TGTGCCAGCAGCCACGGACAGACTGGGCAGTACGTC.

In its sample, this clonotype ranks as medium-sized. V gene TRBV4-1 combines with J gene TRBJ1-5, with TRBD1 as a possible D gene (6 bases). Trimming shortened V by 2 bases and J by 0 bases, and 8 bases separated the two germline ends. CDR3 length equals 15 residues. In germline, CDR1 is MGHRA, CDR2 YSYEKL. The CDR3 nucleotides read TGCGCCAGCAGCCAAAGGACAGTTAGCAATCAGCCCCAGCATTTT. The encoded protein is CASSQRTVSNQPQHF.

There are many counts of this clonotype. The chain is built from TRBV6-6 and TRBJ2-2, with a tentative D call TRBD1 (6 bases). This CDR3 has 16 amino acids. Germline values: CDR1 MNHNY, CDR2 SVGAGI (reference sequence). With 7 bases removed from V and 3 bases from J, the gap between germline ends came to 18 bases. The CDR3 bases are TGTGCCAGCAAGCCTACAGGGAACCCGGACACCGGGGAGCTGTTTTTT. Protein sequence: CASKPTGNPDTGELFF.

This clonotype occurred many times. The chain recombines TRBV4-3 with TRBJ2-7, with 9 nucleotides matching TRBD1. CDR1 LGHNA and CDR2 YSLEER come from the germline V gene. The J segment lost 2 bases and the V segment lost 4 bases, leaving 6 bases of the junction unmatched. The CDR3 runs to 15 residues. The CDR3 protein is CASSPDRGSTYEQYF. The CDR3 nucleotides read TGCGCCAGCAGCCCTGACAGGGGGTCCACCTACGAGCAGTACTTC.

This clonotype was seen more than once but under ten times. The chain carries TRBV2 and TRBJ1-5; 10 bases line up with TRBD1. The ends lost 10 bases at V and 3 bases at J; junction bases unmatched: 6. CDR1 is SNHLY, CDR2 FYNNEI, per germline. The CDR3 spans 14 residues. DNA for the CDR3: TGTGCCATATCGGGACAGGGGTACAATCAGCCCCAGCATTTT. It encodes CAISGQGYNQPQHF.

This clonotype is termed medium-sized. This chain connects TRBV12-3 or TRBV12-4 to TRBJ1-1, with D hard to call. The V gene lost 6 bases and the J gene lost 11 bases, with 19 bases spanning the gap. This CDR3 is built from 13 residues. CDR3 protein: CASRPDGQGWAFF. CDR3 in DNA: TGTGCCAGCAGGCCGGACGGCCAAGGATGGGCTTTCTTT.

This clonotype is classed as medium-sized (0.01 to 0.1%). This chain connects TRBV29-1 to TRBJ2-1; 16 bases match TRBD2. This CDR3 contains 17 residues. V was clipped by 6 bases and J by 2 bases; unmatched bases: 7. CDR1 is SQVTM, CDR2 ANQGSEA, per germline. The CDR3 loop reads CSVSGLAGGGPYNEQFF. CDR3 DNA: TGCAGCGTGTCGGGACTAGCGGGAGGGGGGCCCTACAATGAGCAGTTCTTC.

This clonotype was picked up a small number of times. The chain recombines TRBV4-1 with TRBJ2-1, with D unclear. V shed 5 bases and J shed 6 bases, with 8 bases lying between them. The length of the CDR3 is 12 residues. The germline V gene has CDR1 MGHRA and CDR2 YSYEKL. CDR3 sequence reads: CASSGFGNEQFF. The DNA for the CDR3 is TGCGCCAGCAGCGGATTCGGCAATGAGCAGTTCTTC.

This clonotype occurred many times. The rearrangement joins TRBV20-1 to TRBJ2-3; TRBD2 matches at 7 bases. The J segment lost 5 bases and the V segment lost 6 bases, leaving 11 bases of the junction unmatched. This CDR3 is built from 14 residues. Per germline, CDR1 DFQATT and CDR2 SNEGSKA (reference sequence). As DNA, the CDR3 is TGCAGTGCAGCACCTGCGGGAGTTGAAGATACGCAGTATTTT. This gives the protein CSAAPAGVEDTQYF.

The CDR3 here is CASSPQGTSGRAEDTQYF. In DNA form, the CDR3 reads TGTGCCAGCAGCCCCCAAGGAACTAGCGGGAGGGCCGAAGATACGCAGTATTTT. The gene calls are TRBV7-9 and TRBJ2-3; the match to TRBD2 covers 13 bases. The germline CDR1 and CDR2 sequences are SEHNR and FQNEAQ (reference sequence). Trimming took 5 bases from V and 5 from J; bases not matched to a gene: 13. CDR3 size: 18 residues.